This T cell receptor beta chain was observed in a study of blood T cell repertoires in COVID-19. The wider study: Material from acute and convalescent COVID-19 was sourced from the United States, Italy and Spain.

Original data processing: Amplifying reference gene primers gave estimates of nucleated cell counts. Here immunoSEQ multiplex PCR was the method, and the copy in TCRdb shows in-frame clones only, minus some. Clone size and the V and J calls come from that table; the DNA yielded D and trimming. The sample lists about 74,000 clones; roughly 84% were seen once. V lost 4 bases and J lost 3, with 9 bases in between. Looked up from germline, CDR1 is SGHNT and CDR2 is YYREEE (reference sequence). CDR3 length: 13 amino acids. This sequence joins TRBV5-4 and TRBJ2-3; a possible D gene is TRBD2 (5 bases). This clonotype originated in a man in his sixties or seventies with active or convalescent COVID-19. Sequencing was done on a sample of peripheral blood. In DNA, the CDR3 is TGTGCCAGCAGCCGTTCGGGGACAGATACGCAGTATTTT. Translated, it gives CASSRSGTDTQYF.